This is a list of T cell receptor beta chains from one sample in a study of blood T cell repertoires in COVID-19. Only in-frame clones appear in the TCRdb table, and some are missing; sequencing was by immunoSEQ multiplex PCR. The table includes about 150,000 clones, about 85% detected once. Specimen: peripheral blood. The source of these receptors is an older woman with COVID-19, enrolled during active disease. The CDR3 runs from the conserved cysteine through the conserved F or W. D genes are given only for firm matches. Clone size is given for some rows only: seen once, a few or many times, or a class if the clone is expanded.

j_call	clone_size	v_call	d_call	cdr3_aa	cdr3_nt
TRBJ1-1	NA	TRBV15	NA	CATSRAGGPEAFF	TGTGCCACCAGCAGAGCGGGGGGTCCTGAAGCTTTCTTT
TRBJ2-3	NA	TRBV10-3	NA	CAISDAGLTDTQYF	TGTGCCATCAGTGACGCGGGACTCACAGATACGCAGTATTTT
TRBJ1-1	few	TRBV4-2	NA	CASSQDPLNTEAFF	TGTGCCAGCAGCCAAGACCCCTTGAACACTGAAGCTTTCTTT
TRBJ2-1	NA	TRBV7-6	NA	CASSLLPSNEQFF	TGTGCCAGCAGCTTATTGCCGAGCAATGAGCAGTTCTTC
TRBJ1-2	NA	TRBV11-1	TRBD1	CASQQPHAGGNYGYTF	TGTGCCAGCCAGCAGCCTCACGCAGGGGGAAACTATGGCTACACCTTC
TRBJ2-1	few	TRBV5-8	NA	CASSLGTSRRSYNEQFF	TGTGCCAGCAGCTTGGGGACGTCCCGGAGGTCCTACAATGAGCAGTTCTTC
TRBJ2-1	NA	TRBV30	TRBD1	CAWGVKAGGEQFF	TGTGCCTGGGGGGTTAAAGCAGGGGGTGAGCAGTTCTTC
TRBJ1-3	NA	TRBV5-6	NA	CASSFLRADLSGNTIYF	TGTGCCAGCAGCTTCCTCAGGGCCGACCTCTCTGGAAACACCATATATTTT
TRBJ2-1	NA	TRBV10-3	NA	CAISRTGPEGGNEQFF	TGTGCCATCAGTCGTACGGGGCCGGAGGGAGGCAATGAGCAGTTCTTC
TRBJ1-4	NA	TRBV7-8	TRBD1	CASSLMRTGGHEKLFF	TGTGCCAGCAGCTTAATGAGGACAGGGGGCCATGAAAAACTGTTTTTT
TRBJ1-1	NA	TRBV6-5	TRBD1	CASSYPQQGGNTEAFF	TGTGCCAGCAGTTACCCGCAACAGGGGGGGAACACTGAAGCTTTCTTT
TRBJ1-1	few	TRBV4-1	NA	CASSLSTGYTEAFF	TGCGCCAGCAGCCTCTCGACAGGTTACACTGAAGCTTTCTTT
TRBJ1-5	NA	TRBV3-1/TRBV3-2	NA	CASSQGRGRQPQHF	TGTGCCAGCAGCCAAGGTAGGGGCCGTCAGCCCCAGCATTTT
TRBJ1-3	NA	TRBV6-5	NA	CASSYNRQNTIYF	TGTGCCAGCAGTTACAACAGGCAGAACACCATATATTTT
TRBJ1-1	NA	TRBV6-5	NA	CASRRGGMENTEAFF	TGTGCCAGCAGACGGGGAGGGATGGAGAACACTGAAGCTTTCTTT
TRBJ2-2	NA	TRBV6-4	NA	CASSDQMYTGELFF	TGTGCCAGCAGTGACCAGATGTACACCGGGGAGCTGTTTTTT
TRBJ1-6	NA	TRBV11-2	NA	CASSLVSASSYNSPLHF	TGTGCCAGCAGCTTAGTCAGTGCCAGCTCCTATAATTCACCCCTCCACTTT
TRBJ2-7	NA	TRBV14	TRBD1	CASSHIGTGTYEQYF	TGTGCCAGCAGCCATATCGGGACAGGGACATACGAGCAGTACTTC
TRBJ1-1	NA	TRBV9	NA	CASSVASGQGTEAFF	TGTGCCAGCAGCGTAGCTTCAGGCCAAGGAACTGAAGCTTTCTTT
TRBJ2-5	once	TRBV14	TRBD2	CASSRAGGIRETQYF	TGTGCCAGCAGCCGAGCGGGGGGGATTAGAGAGACCCAGTACTTC
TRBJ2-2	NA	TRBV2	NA	CASSDTRNTGELFF	TGTGCCAGCAGTGATACTAGGAACACCGGGGAGCTGTTTTTT
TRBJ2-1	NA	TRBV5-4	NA	CASSLGPTGNNEQFF	TGTGCCAGCAGCTTGGGTCCGACAGGCAACAATGAGCAGTTCTTC
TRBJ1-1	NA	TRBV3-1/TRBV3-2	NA	CASSQARGEAFF	TGTGCCAGCAGCCAAGCCAGGGGTGAAGCTTTCTTT
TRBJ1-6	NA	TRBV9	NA	CASSVEGGRNSPLHF	TGTGCCAGCAGCGTAGAGGGAGGGAGGAATTCACCCCTCCACTTT
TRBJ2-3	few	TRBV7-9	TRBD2	CASSSTNPTSGSSTDTQYF	TGTGCCAGCAGCTCAACGAACCCTACTAGCGGGAGTAGCACAGATACGCAGTATTTT
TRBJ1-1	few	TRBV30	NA	CAWSRQKLNTEAFF	TGTGCCTGGAGCAGACAGAAACTGAACACTGAAGCTTTCTTT
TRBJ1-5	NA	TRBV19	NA	CASSMRRSFKEPQHF	TGTGCCAGTAGTATGAGACGGAGCTTTAAGGAGCCCCAGCATTTT
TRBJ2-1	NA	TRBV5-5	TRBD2	CASSHFGTSGTWVNEQFF	TGTGCCAGCAGCCATTTTGGGACTAGCGGGACCTGGGTGAATGAGCAGTTCTTC
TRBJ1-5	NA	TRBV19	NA	CASSEVSLLPQHF	TGTGCCAGTAGTGAGGTCTCCTTATTACCCCAGCATTTT
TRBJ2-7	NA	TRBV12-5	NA	CASGSRPIEQYF	TGTGCTAGTGGTTCCAGGCCGATCGAGCAGTACTTC
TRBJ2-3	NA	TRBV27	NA	CASSDFAGAITDTQYF	TGTGCCAGCAGTGACTTCGCGGGGGCCATCACAGATACGCAGTATTTT
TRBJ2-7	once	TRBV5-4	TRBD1	CASSSTGDYEQYF	TGTGCCAGCAGCTCGACAGGGGATTACGAGCAGTACTTC
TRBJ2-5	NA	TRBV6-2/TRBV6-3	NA	CASSARGGQETQYF	TGTGCCAGCAGTGCCAGGGGCGGGCAAGAGACCCAGTACTTC